This T cell receptor (beta chain) was obtained from a study of CD8 T cells in Susac syndrome. Study-wide points: The TCR sequencing and HLA analysis in the study involved a relatively small number of individuals, as the study acknowledged.

V lost 3 bases and J lost 5; bases outside the gene matches: 10. This CDR3 region has 17 residues. The germline gives CDR1 SGDLS, CDR2 YYNGEE. The RNA input was about 0.5 to 1 ug, and it was reverse transcribed with random hexamers. It was immunoSEQ multiplex PCR that amplified TCR beta CDR3 across 54 Vbeta and 13 Jbeta. MiXCR, applied by TCRdb to the immunoSEQ multiplex PCR reads, yields one record per CDR3 protein. Here the sample spans 150,000 to 200,000 distinct CDR3 sequences, over 85% being singletons. In the case of this clonotype: Its antigen is currently unknown.

Sequencing targeted TCR beta in blood CD8+ and CD4+ T cells. TEMRA cells were FACS-enriched and CD8+ and CD4+ T cells negatively isolated. The sample comprised CD4+ T cells from PBMCs. This sequence joins TRBV9 and TRBJ2-2; 10 bases line up with TRBD2. The sequence came from a human donor with multiple sclerosis. For the CDR3, the DNA is TGTGCCAGCAGCGGGCGAGCGGGAGGGGTCGGAACCGGGGAGCTGTTTTTT. It encodes CASSGRAGGVGTGELFF.